Given below is one T cell receptor (beta chain) in context. In this sample, this clone turned up a few times. Its antigen is not yet known. Base qualities are not recorded, but no much larger clone differs from it by a single base. From a lookup of the germline V gene, CDR1 and CDR2 are SQVTM and ANQGSEA. The CDR3, from cysteine to phenylalanine, totals 13 residues. Only CDR3 DNA remains: 39 bases, in frame from the first base. V gives up 6 bases and J gives up 6 bases, and the segment between their germline ends measures 18 bases. This sample stems from a study of T cells after posttransplantation cyclophosphamide (dated by TCRdb to the mid-2010s). Turning to the overall study: Using TRB sequencing, the study followed how the T cell repertoire rebuilt after myeloablative bone marrow transplantation with posttransplantation cyclophosphamide given as GVHD prophylaxis. Samples from 35 to 45 PTCy-treated patients, along with samples from 15 to 20 of their related bone marrow donors, underwent antigen receptor sequencing. Blood from all 35 or so PTCy patients who had 1-year posttransplant specimens underwent TRB sequencing. In 3 patients, TRB sequencing was also performed on up to about 3 more blood samples taken 2 to 5.2 years after transplant, and in several patients, pretransplant blood was also TRB-sequenced. Because TRA and TRB clonality were tightly correlated in 8 or 9 samples, subsequent TCR analyses were focused on TRB only. Public TRB sequences were checked against a database of over 3,000 sequences associated with responses to pathogens, tumor antigens, self-antigens and alloantigens.

TRB sequencing was run on genomic DNA with either the immunoSEQ assay at survey resolution or the hsTCRB kit. In the source study's methods: The immunoSEQ software handled the initial read processing, while the LymphoSeq R package was used for the repertoire analyses. For each TRB dataset, clonality was calculated as 1 minus normalized Shannon entropy, and the Gini coefficient was computed as well. To infer phenotypes in unsorted samples, TRB sequences from sorted subsets of the recipient or donor were mapped onto the unsorted samples of the same recipient. TCRdb mirrors the immuneACCESS table, restricted to in-frame sequences. Some clones are absent from its copies; in checked studies, under half trace to an unresolved V gene, and the reason for the others is unknown. The DNA gave D and trimming, while V, J and clone size come from that table. For this sample, about 37,000 clones are listed, none of them singletons. The top ten clonotypes cover 5.9% of the sample.

Peripheral blood samples were provided by related bone marrow donors on the day of marrow donation. Mononuclear cells from peripheral blood and bone marrow were separated by Ficoll-Hypaque density centrifugation and then cryopreserved. General study outcomes and caveats: The TRB repertoires of T cells infiltrating skin or GI tract showed only limited overlap with the TRB repertoires of T cells in blood. Donor-recipient similarity was low at 1-2 months but rose over the first year, and later blood repertoires were often dominated by donor CD8+ memory clones. Across roughly 40 patients, recipient CMV seropositivity and CMV reactivation were highly associated with TRB clonality; PTCy diversity was similar to CNI/methotrexate controls.

The V and J genes are TRBV29-1 and TRBJ2-7, with TRBD2 perhaps the D gene, on 7 matching bases. The source of this sequence is a man aged 30 to 45 in good health and a related stem cell transplant donor. Sequencing was carried out using PBMCs. The CDR3 has the sequence CSVPGGIPGEQYF. The DNA sequence is TGCAGCGTCCCGGGGGGCATCCCAGGCGAGCAGTACTTC.